This T cell receptor (beta chain) was recovered during a study of shared clonotypes between healthy human individuals. General study points: Some clonotypes were shared by all four sorted-subset donors, while others were not shared. The non-shared ones had lower generation probabilities than the shared ones. What naive subsets generally showed was a larger estimated richness than memory subsets showed.

Positive CCR7 selection of CD45RO-negative cells yielded the naive CD8 cells, and terminally differentiated effector memory CD45RA+ cells were excluded. Repertoires were generated with immunoSEQ multiplex PCR, while TCRdb's copy carries only in-frame clones and drops some. Among about 2.2 million clones, about 92% were seen once, and the ten largest hold more than 1.5%. Germline V gene data show CDR1 as SGDLS and CDR2 as YYNGEE. Deletions cut 3 bases from V and 4 bases from J, with 22 bases between. The CDR3 spans 18 residues. As concerns this clone: No antigen is known for it.

The source of this sequence is a man aged 18 to 29 in good health. Some clones in this sample may be carry-over from other donors' samples. The specimen sequenced was naive CD8+ T cells from PBMCs. The chain uses TRBV9 and TRBJ2-2; D perhaps matches TRBD2 (6 bases). The CDR3 region has the DNA TGTGCCAGCAGCGGACGAGGACTCGGGAGCCCGAGCACCGGGGAGCTGTTTTTT. It encodes CASSGRGLGSPSTGELFF.